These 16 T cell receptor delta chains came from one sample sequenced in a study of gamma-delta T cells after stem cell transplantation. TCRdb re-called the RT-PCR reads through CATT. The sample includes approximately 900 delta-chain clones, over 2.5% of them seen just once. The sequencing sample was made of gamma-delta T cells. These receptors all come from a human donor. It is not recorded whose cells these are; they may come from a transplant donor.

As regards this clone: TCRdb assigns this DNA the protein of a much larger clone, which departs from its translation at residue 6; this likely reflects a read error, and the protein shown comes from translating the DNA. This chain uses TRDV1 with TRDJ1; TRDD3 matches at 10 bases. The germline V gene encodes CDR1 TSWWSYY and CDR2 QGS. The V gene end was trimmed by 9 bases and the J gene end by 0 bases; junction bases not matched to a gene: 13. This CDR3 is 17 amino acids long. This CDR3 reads CALTKCWGIINTDKLIF. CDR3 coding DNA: TGTGCTCTCACCAAGTGCTGGGGGATAATAAACACCGATAAACTCATCTTT.

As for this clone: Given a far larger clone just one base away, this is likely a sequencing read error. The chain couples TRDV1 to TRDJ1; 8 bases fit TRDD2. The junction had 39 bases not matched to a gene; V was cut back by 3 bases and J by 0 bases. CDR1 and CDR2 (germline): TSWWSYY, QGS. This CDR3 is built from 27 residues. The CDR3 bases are TGTGCTCTTGGGGAGCCTCAACCGGTCTTCCTACGGTTGTACTGGAGACATACGGGGGGGTACACCGATAAACTCATCTTT. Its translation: CALGEPQPVFLRLYWRHTGGYTDKLIF.

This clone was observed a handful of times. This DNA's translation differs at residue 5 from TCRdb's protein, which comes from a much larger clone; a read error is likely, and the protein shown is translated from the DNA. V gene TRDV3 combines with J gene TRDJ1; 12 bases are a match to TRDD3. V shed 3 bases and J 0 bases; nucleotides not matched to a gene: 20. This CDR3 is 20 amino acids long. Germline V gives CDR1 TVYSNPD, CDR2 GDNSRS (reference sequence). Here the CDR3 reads CAFSLLPTYTGGYYTDKLIF. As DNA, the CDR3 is TGTGCCTTCAGCCTCCTTCCTACTTATACTGGGGGATACTACACCGATAAACTCATCTTT.

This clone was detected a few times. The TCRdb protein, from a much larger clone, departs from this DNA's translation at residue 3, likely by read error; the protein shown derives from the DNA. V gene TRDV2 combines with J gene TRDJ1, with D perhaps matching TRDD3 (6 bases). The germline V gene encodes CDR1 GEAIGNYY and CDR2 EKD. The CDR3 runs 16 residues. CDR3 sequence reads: CARDTLVGVHTDKLIF. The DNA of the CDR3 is TGTGCCCGTGACACCTTGGTGGGGGTCCACACCGATAAACTCATCTTT.

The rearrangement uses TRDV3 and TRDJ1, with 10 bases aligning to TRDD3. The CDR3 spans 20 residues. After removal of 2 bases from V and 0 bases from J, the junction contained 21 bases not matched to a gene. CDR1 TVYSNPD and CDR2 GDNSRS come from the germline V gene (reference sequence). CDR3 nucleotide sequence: TGTGCCTTTGGCCTTCCTGAGTTGGGGGATACAGGGCCGTACACCGATAAACTCATCTTT. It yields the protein CAFGLPELGDTGPYTDKLIF.

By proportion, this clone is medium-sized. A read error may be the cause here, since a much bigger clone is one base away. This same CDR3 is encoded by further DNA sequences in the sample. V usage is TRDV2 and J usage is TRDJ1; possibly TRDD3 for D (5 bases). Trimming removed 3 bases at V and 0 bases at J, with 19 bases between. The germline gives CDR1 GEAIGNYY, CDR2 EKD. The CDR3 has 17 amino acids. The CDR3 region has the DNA TGTGCCTGTGACCCCCTTTCCGACGGGGGGGACACCGATAAACTCATCTTT. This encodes CACDPLSDGGDTDKLIF.

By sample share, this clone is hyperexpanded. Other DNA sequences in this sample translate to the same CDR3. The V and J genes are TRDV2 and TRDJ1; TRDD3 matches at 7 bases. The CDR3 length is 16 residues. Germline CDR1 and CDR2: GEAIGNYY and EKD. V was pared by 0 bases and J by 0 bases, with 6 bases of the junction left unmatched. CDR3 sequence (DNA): TGTGCCTGTGACACCGCTGGGGGCCCTTACACCGATAAACTCATCTTT. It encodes CACDTAGGPYTDKLIF.

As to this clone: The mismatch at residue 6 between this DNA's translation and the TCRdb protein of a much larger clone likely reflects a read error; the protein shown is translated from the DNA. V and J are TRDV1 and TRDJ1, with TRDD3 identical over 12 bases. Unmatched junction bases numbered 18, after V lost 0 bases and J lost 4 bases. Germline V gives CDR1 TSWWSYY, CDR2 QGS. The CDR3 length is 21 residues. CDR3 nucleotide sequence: TGTGCTCTTGGGGAACTCCTCCCCAGTCGGTACTGGGGGATACTGAGCGATAAACTCATCTTT. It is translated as CALGELLPSRYWGILSDKLIF.

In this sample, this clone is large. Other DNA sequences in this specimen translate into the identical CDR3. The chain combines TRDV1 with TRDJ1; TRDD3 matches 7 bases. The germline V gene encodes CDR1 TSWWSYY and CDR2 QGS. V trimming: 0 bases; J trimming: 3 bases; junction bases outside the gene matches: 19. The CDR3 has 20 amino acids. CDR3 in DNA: TGTGCTCTTGGGGAACTCACACCCAAACTGGGGATTTGGGCCGCCGATAAACTCATCTTT. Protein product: CALGELTPKLGIWAADKLIF.

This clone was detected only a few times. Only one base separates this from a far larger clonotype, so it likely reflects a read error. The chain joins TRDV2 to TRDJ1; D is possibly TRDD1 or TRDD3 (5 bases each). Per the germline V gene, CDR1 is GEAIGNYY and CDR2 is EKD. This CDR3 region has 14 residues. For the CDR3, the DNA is TGTGCCTGTGACACACTGGAAAATACCGATAAACCCATCTTT. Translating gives CACDTLENTDKPIF.

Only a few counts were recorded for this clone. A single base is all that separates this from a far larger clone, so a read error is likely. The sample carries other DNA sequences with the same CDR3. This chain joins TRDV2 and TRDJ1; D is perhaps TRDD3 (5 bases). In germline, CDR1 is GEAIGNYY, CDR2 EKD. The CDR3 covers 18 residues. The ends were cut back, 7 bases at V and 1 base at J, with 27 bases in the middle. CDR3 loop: CACDAIPGVTLGTDKLIF. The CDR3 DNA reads TGTGCCTGCGACGCGATCCCGGGGGTTACCCTGGGCACCGATAAACTCATCTTT.

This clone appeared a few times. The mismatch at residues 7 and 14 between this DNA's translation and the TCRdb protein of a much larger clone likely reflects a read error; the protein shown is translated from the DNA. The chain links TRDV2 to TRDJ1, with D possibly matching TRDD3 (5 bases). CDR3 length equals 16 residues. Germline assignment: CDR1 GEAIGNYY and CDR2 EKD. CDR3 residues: CACDTLAGVHTDKPIF. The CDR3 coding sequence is TGTGCCTGTGACACCTTGGCGGGGGTCCACACCGATAAACCCATCTTT.

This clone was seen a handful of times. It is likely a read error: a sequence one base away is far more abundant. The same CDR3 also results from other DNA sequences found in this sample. In DNA, the CDR3 is TGTGCCTGCGAGACCCTTGGGGAGCTGGGGGATAGGGTCACCGATAAACTCATCTTT. Protein: CACETLGELGDRVTDKLIF. This chain links TRDV2 with TRDJ1; 10 bases map to TRDD3. Germline values: CDR1 GEAIGNYY, CDR2 EKD. The ends lost 7 bases at V and 1 base at J; junction bases unmatched: 20. The CDR3 runs 19 residues.

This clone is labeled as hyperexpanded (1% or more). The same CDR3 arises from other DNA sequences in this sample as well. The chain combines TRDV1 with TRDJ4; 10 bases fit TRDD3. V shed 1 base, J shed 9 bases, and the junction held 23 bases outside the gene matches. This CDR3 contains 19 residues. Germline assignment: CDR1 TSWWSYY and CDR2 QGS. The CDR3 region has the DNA TGTGCTCTTGGGGAACGGTTCTGGTGGGGGATACCAGTAACAGGGCAGTTGATCTTT. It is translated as CALGERFWWGIPVTGQLIF.

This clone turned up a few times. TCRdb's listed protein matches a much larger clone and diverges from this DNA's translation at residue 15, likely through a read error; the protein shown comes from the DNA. CDR3 region: CALGELKPPLGVLYIDKLIF. The CDR3 DNA reads as TGTGCTCTTGGGGAACTAAAACCGCCTCTGGGGGTCTTGTACATCGATAAACTCATCTTT. This sequence joins TRDV1 and TRDJ1; 7 nucleotides agree with TRDD3. The CDR3 covers 20 residues. Germline CDR1 is TSWWSYY and CDR2 is QGS. V dropped 0 bases and J dropped 4; count of bases not matched to a gene: 20.

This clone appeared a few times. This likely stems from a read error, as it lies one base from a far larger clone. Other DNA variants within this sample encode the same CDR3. The CDR3 bases are TGTGCCTGTGACACTCTGGGAACGACTTCTTACACCGATAAACTCATCTTT. Protein sequence: CACDTLGTTSYTDKLIF. The V and J genes are TRDV2 and TRDJ1; possible D gene TRDD3, 5 bases. Per germline, CDR1 GEAIGNYY and CDR2 EKD. The ends were cut back, 1 base at V and 0 bases at J, with 17 bases in the middle. The CDR3 sequence is 17 residues long.